Listed below are T cell receptor beta chains from one sample, sequenced in a study of Ad26.COV2.S vaccination and SARS-CoV-2 variants. Data came from immunoSEQ multiplex PCR; TCRdb stores just in-frame clones and leaves some out. The sample consists of a few hundred thousand clones, 80% to 95% of them appearing once. Here the sequenced sample was peripheral blood, taken in a trial of Ad26.COV2.S vaccine versus placebo. Every receptor here comes from a person aged 18-65 years who received the Ad26.COV2.S COVID-19 vaccine or a placebo. CDR3s include the opening cysteine and the closing phenylalanine or tryptophan. A D gene is named only where the DNA matches it firmly. Expanded clones get a size class; other rows say once, few or many, or leave the size out.

size	V	D	J	DNA	CDR3
NA	TRBV4-3	TRBD2	TRBJ2-7	TGCGCCAGCAGCCAAGATGTGGCTAGCGGGAACTACGAGCAGTACTTC	CASSQDVASGNYEQYF
NA	TRBV6-2/TRBV6-3	NA	TRBJ2-7	TGTGCCAGCAGTTCTCGCATATACGAGCAGTACTTC	CASSSRIYEQYF
NA	TRBV7-3	NA	TRBJ1-1	TGTGCCAGCAGCTCCCAGGGGAACACTGAAGCTTTCTTT	CASSSQGNTEAFF
NA	TRBV7-3	TRBD1	TRBJ1-1	TGTGCCAGCAGCCTAGACAGGGTCACTGAAGCTTTCTTT	CASSLDRVTEAFF
NA	TRBV7-2	NA	TRBJ1-2	TGTGCCAGCAGCTTTCCGGGCAGCTATGGCTACACCTTC	CASSFPGSYGYTF
once	TRBV5-4	TRBD1	TRBJ1-2	TGTGCCAGCAGCTCAGGGTCGGACAGGAATAACTATGGCTACACCTTC	CASSSGSDRNNYGYTF
NA	TRBV6-5	NA	TRBJ2-1	TGTGCCAGCACATCCGGGACGGCCTACAATGAGCAGTTCTTC	CASTSGTAYNEQFF
NA	TRBV28	NA	TRBJ2-4	TGTGCCAGCACACAGCCCACCCACGATGGTCTCGGGCTGGCCAAAAACATTCAGTACTTC	CASTQPTHDGLGLAKNIQYF
NA	TRBV6-1	NA	TRBJ1-1	TGTGCCAGCAGCGAAGCCGTCCGTGAAGCTTTCTTT	CASSEAVREAFF
NA	TRBV18	TRBD1	TRBJ1-2	TGTGCCAGCACGACAGGGGACTATGGCTACACCTTC	CASTTGDYGYTF
NA	TRBV19	NA	TRBJ1-5	TGTGCCAGTAGTGTATCCGGGACGGAACATAATCAGCCCCAGCATTTT	CASSVSGTEHNQPQHF
NA	TRBV9	NA	TRBJ2-2	TGTGCCAGCAGCCTCCCCCCCGGGGAGCTGTTTTTT	CASSLPPGELFF
NA	TRBV7-3	NA	TRBJ2-3	TGTGCCAGCAGCACGGACGACACAGATACGCAGTATTTT	CASSTDDTDTQYF
NA	TRBV5-4	TRBD1	TRBJ1-6	TGTGCCAGCAGCTCGGGACAGGGGGCGCGGGTTGGGGACCTCCACTTT	CASSSGQGARVGDLHF
NA	TRBV5-1	TRBD1	TRBJ2-2	TGCGCCAGCAGCCGGACAGGGGGTAAATCGAACACCGGGGAGCTGTTTTTT	CASSRTGGKSNTGELFF
once	TRBV15	TRBD1	TRBJ1-2	TGTGCCACCAGCATTACCGGGACAGTTGACTATGGCTACACCTTC	CATSITGTVDYGYTF